Listed below are T cell receptor beta chains from one sample, sequenced in a study of blood T cell repertoires in COVID-19. Assay: immunoSEQ multiplex PCR; the TCRdb copy retains only in-frame clones and omits some. The sample holds fewer than 200,000 clones; approximately 85% are singletons and the top ten take around 9.8%. The sample was peripheral blood. These TCRs come from a woman over 75 with acute or convalescent COVID-19. Both conserved end residues are part of each CDR3. D genes are given only for firm matches.

v_call d_call cdr3_aa
TRBV20-1 TRBD2 CSASGASGGAGDTQYF
TRBV12-3/TRBV12-4 NA CASSLVPETQYF
TRBV3-1/TRBV3-2 TRBD1 CASSQGGQGTEQYF
TRBV7-9 TRBD2 CASSLPGLAGVGNEQFF
TRBV19 TRBD1 CASSARGQDYNEQFF
TRBV5-1 NA CASSLNAENTEAFF
TRBV5-4 TRBD1 CASSSRPDRVQETQYF
TRBV2 NA CASRPLREVREPQHF
TRBV27 NA CASSYRGETQPQHF
TRBV10-3 TRBD2 CAISELGLAGGLTDTQYF
TRBV7-9 TRBD2 CASSPGLAGRRTDTQYF
TRBV6-2/TRBV6-3 NA CASSYSPAVNGYTF
TRBV27 NA CASSIDRTYEQYF
TRBV10-1 NA CASSDPADTQYF
TRBV7-2 NA CASSLVRGGQPQHF
TRBV25-1 TRBD1 CASSEPGQGYGYTF
TRBV30 TRBD2 CAWRERGGSFNNEQFF
TRBV6-1 NA CASSEAWQNYGYTF
TRBV19 TRBD1 CASRLTGGSNQPQHF
TRBV19 TRBD1 CASSPTRTGGNTEAFF
TRBV21-1 NA CASSKGQDRKLRWHTLHF
TRBV7-2 NA CASSLGRMTDTQYF
TRBV5-5 TRBD1 CASSFLGQTDTQYF
TRBV2 NA CALKREVSGELFF
TRBV5-4 TRBD1 CASSRYAGTGGYGYTF
TRBV10-3 TRBD2 CAISGSGGRYEQFF
TRBV18 TRBD1 CASSAGTGLYTEAFF
TRBV3-1/TRBV3-2 NA CASSPSRPGVSGNTIYF
TRBV5-1 NA CASSLGRGNEKLFF
TRBV4-1 NA CASRLGAGAYTGELFF
TRBV7-8 NA CASSFRGETNQPQHF
TRBV5-4 TRBD2 CASTLGGAGGGEQYF
TRBV6-2/TRBV6-3 TRBD2 CASSWVLAGDTRDEQYF
TRBV2 NA CASSANLRVAYGYTF
TRBV27 TRBD1 CASREGQGAGQPQHF
TRBV7-2 TRBD1 CASSLGGTVFYEQYF
TRBV6-4 NA CASSDSRSGELFF
TRBV7-9 NA CASRRGANEKLFF
TRBV7-3 NA CASSFAGITGETQYF
TRBV3-1/TRBV3-2 TRBD1 CASSQPGQRAFF
TRBV11-1 NA CASSPRAAPYGYTF
TRBV30 TRBD2 CAWSASTSGRGSEQFF
TRBV3-1/TRBV3-2 NA CASSQDLRLRGYGYTF
TRBV10-3 NA CAISQGNTEAFF
TRBV10-3 TRBD2 CAISESAGIANVLTF
TRBV19 TRBD1 CASSIRGTEAFF
TRBV9 TRBD1 CASSVGRAGGYSPLHF
TRBV6-1 TRBD1 CASSETRGGRRAFF
TRBV19 TRBD1 CASSKGRDRSYEQYF
TRBV6-2/TRBV6-3 TRBD2 CASSRPRLAGPNTGELFF
TRBV4-3 NA CASSQEVLSSYNEQFF
TRBV9 TRBD1 CASSPGTGNYGYTF
TRBV18 TRBD1 CASSPDRAAYNEQFF
TRBV7-3 NA CASSLGSTDTQYF
TRBV18 TRBD1 CASSQNRQGLSTNEKLFF
TRBV12-5 TRBD1 CASGQPGQTTVQYF
TRBV6-6 TRBD1 CASSPRDSYFYGYTF